This entry is about one T cell receptor (beta chain). This sample was taken from a study of cytomegalovirus exposure and HLA in healthy donors. The PCR ran on 60 Vbeta and 13 Jbeta primers. Libraries were prepared by immunoSEQ multiplex PCR; TCRdb keeps only in-frame clonotypes and omits some of them. This table holds 55,000 to 75,000 clones. What was sequenced was PBMCs. The TCR sequence derives from a male donor in good health and CMV-seronegative.

Here the CDR3 DNA reads TGTGCCTGGAGTGTCTCCCGGACAGGGCAACTAACATATGGCTACACCTTC. This encodes CAWSVSRTGQLTYGYTF. V usage is TRBV30 and J usage is TRBJ1-2; 8 bases line up with TRBD1. Germline-derived CDR1 and CDR2 are GTSNPN and SVGIG (reference sequence). The CDR3 covers 17 residues. Trimming removed 0 bases from V and 5 bases from J; junction bases left unmatched: 14.